The entry below describes one T cell receptor (beta chain). Germline V CDR1 and CDR2: LNHNV, YYDKDF (reference sequence). The CDR3 is 14 residues long. Trimming took 5 bases from V and 7 from J; bases not matched to a gene: 8. Methods used by the authors: Estimation of nucleated cell counts was performed using reference gene primer amplification. Measured with immunoSEQ multiplex PCR; TCRdb has only the in-frame clones, and not every one. V and J calls and clone size are those listed in that table; D and trimming were worked out from the DNA. The table lists 160,000 or so clones, around 87% of them singletons. The data belong to a study of blood T cell repertoires in COVID-19. Study context: Italy, Spain and the United States were the sources of the convalescent and acute COVID-19 samples. PBMCs, B-cell-depleted T cells, or T cells were the source of the cDNA or gDNA that made up the material.

Input material: peripheral blood. The V and J genes are TRBV15 and TRBJ1-5, with 7 bases lining up with TRBD1. The receptor was derived from a woman aged 70-85 years with COVID-19, enrolled during active disease. The CDR3 sequence is CATSFRTGGQPQHF. In DNA, the CDR3 is TGTGCCACCAGCTTTCGGACAGGAGGACAGCCCCAGCATTTT.